Given below is one T cell receptor (beta chain) in context. Germline V gives CDR1 KGHSH, CDR2 LQKENI. The CDR3 consists of 11 residues. V was pared by 4 bases and J by 6 bases, with 3 bases between. The data are from a study of blood T cell repertoires in COVID-19. Study at large: There were acute and convalescent COVID-19 samples, and they came from the United States, Italy and Spain.

The method was immunoSEQ multiplex PCR; TCRdb's version includes in-frame clones alone and lacks a portion of them. The sample lists roughly 100,000 clones, roughly 91% occurring once. The sequencing sample was made of peripheral blood. This clonotype was sampled from a woman older than 75 with active COVID-19. V usage is TRBV18 and J usage is TRBJ2-2; D unresolved. CDR3 sequence reads: CASSRPGELFF. The CDR3 DNA sequence: TGTGCCAGCTCACGGCCCGGGGAGCTGTTTTTT.